This TCR beta chain was identified during a study of CD8+CD57+ T cells in acquired aplastic anemia. On the study more broadly: An average of around 11 million reads for CD4+ cells was obtained from healthy donors.

This CDR3 comprises 13 residues. Germline lookup yields CDR1 SQVTM and CDR2 ANQGSEA. Deletions cut 3 bases from V and 1 base from J, with 6 bases between. The study profiled TCR beta VDJ and CDR3 using genomic DNA as template. TCRdb reanalysed the reads using MiXCR and keeps one entry per CDR3 protein. The sample yields about 210,000 distinct CDR3 sequences, 34% seen once. Remarks on this clonotype: This may arise from a read error, as a much more abundant clone is one base away. As the CDR3 is not closed by the conserved phenylalanine or tryptophan, this likely results from a read error.

This receptor was obtained from a human donor in good health, serving as a control. The chain uses TRBV29-1 and TRBJ2-2, with D possibly TRBD1 on 5 matching bases. Sequencing was performed on sorted CD4+, CD8+, or CD8+CD57+ T cells (not recorded which) from PBMCs. CDR3 DNA: TGCAGCGTTGACAGGGTGAACACCGGGGAGCTGTTTTCT. It yields the protein CSVDRVNTGELFS.